This T cell receptor (beta chain) was recovered during a study of blood T cell repertoires in COVID-19 (dated by TCRdb to 2019 to 2021). At the level of the whole study: Collaborator samples came from the United States, Italy and Spain and covered acute and convalescent phases of COVID-19. The dataset comprised deeply sampled blood TCRbeta repertoires from subjects exposed to, actively infected with, or recovered from COVID-19. The sample metadata nearly always contained a de-identified subject ID, COVID-19 status, age in years and sex. The prospective study material was composed of cDNA or gDNA derived from T cells, B-cell-depleted T cells, or PBMCs. The samples were drawn from the first 160 participants of the ongoing ImmuneRACE study and from 1,254 subjects provided by 6 global collaborators. Where HLA class I and class II types were available, the types were taken from metadata supplied by the sample provider, not from assay-based typing. A freely available public database, intended as a resource for researchers studying the immune response to SARS-CoV-2, is where the repertoires were released. The paper's findings and limits, for the study overall: The amount of clinical and demographic metadata varied by source and participant and was provided uncurated.

Each collaborating institution followed its own protocols to collect whole blood in K2EDTA tubes. Collaborator samples were shipped for TCRbeta analysis as frozen whole blood, isolated PBMCs, or DNA extracted from either sample type. TCRbeta CDR3 regions were amplified from genomic DNA using the immunoSEQ Assay, a bias-controlled multiplex PCR. The authors' pipeline ran thus. Within the assay, amplification of reference gene primers was used to estimate how many nucleated cells each sample contained. To quantify the absolute abundance of each unique TCRbeta CDR3 rearrangement, sequence reads were collapsed and filtered. For each sample, productive Simpson clonality was calculated as the square root of Simpson's diversity index over productive rearrangements. In its TCRdb copy, this immuneACCESS table keeps in-frame sequences only and misses some clones. Where compared with another copy, unresolved V genes explain less than half of these, and the others have no known cause. V and J calls and clone size are copied from that table; D and trimming were computed from the DNA. In this sample the table shows under 50,000 clones, less than 70% of which occur a single time. Roughly 6.3% of the sample is in the top ten clones.

Remarks on this clone: Its antigen has not been determined. Base qualities are not recorded, but no much larger clone differs from it by a single base.

The sample comprised peripheral blood. The clonotype comes from a man older than 75 with acute or convalescent COVID-19.

The nucleotide sequence reads TGTGCCAGCAGCCCAGTACCAGAGAACACTGAAGCTTTCTTT. It translates as CASSPVPENTEAFF. This chain joins TRBV9 to TRBJ1-1, with an unclear D gene assignment. V loses 4 bases, J loses 1 base, and the germline ends lie 11 bases apart. There are 14 amino acids in the CDR3, from cysteine to phenylalanine inclusive. CDR3 DNA is the only sequence kept; it has 42 bases, read in frame from the first base. Via the germline V gene, CDR1 is SGDLS and CDR2 YYNGEE.